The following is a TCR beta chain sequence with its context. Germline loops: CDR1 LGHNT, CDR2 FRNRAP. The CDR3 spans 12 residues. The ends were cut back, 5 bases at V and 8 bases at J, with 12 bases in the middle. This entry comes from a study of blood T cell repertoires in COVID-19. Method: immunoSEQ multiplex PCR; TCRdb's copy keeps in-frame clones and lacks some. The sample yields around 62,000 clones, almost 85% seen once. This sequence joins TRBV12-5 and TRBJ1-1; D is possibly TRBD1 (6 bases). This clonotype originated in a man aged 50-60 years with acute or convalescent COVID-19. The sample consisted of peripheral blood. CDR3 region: CASGLGQHEAFF. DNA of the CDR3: TGTGCTAGTGGTCTAGGACAGCACGAAGCTTTCTTT.